This T cell receptor (beta chain) was profiled in a study of T cell responses to AZD1222 COVID-19 vaccine. Study-level results: Most donors were white British, females outnumbered males, and clonal diversity was possibly underestimated. Unmutated variant regions are reportedly the target of nearly half of TCRs that are spike-specific.

Of note for this clone: The antigen is undetermined. The germline gene is not matched at one end of the junction; a read error may be the cause.

TCRdb keeps only in-frame clones here, not all; method: immunoSEQ multiplex PCR. This table holds about 200,000 clones, just over 85% found once. The material sequenced was peripheral blood, taken on day 0 of AZD1222 vaccination. The source is an adult in good health.

DNA for the CDR3: TGTGCCAGCAGTAACTCAAGGGGAGACGGGGCCCAGCATTTT. Its protein is CASSNSRGDGAQHF. This rearrangement joins TRBV6-5 to TRBJ1-5, with D tentatively TRBD1 (5 bases). Germline values: CDR1 MNHEY, CDR2 SVGAGI. The CDR3 has 14 amino acids.